The 27 T cell receptor beta chains given below trace back to one sample, sequenced in a study of cytomegalovirus exposure and HLA in healthy donors. Researchers ran the PCR with 60 Vbeta and 13 Jbeta primers. Profiling relied on immunoSEQ multiplex PCR, and the TCRdb table lists in-frame clones only, not all of them. This table has around 150,000 clones, roughly three quarters appearing once. The sequenced material came from PBMCs. The receptors shown here come from a woman between 50 and 59 years old in good health and CMV-seronegative.

This sequence joins TRBV7-2 and TRBJ2-3, with D tentatively TRBD1 (5 bases). Trimming cost V 6 bases and J 4 bases, with 14 bases left between them. This CDR3 spans 14 amino acids. The V gene's germline CDR1 is SGHTA and CDR2 FQGNSA. This CDR3 reads CASSPDTAADTQYF. CDR3 bases: TGTGCCAGCAGTCCGGACACGGCAGCAGATACGCAGTATTTT.

This rearrangement joins TRBV7-9 to TRBJ2-2, with 9 bases identical to TRBD2. The V and J ends lost 10 bases and 4 bases, in that order; junction bases with no gene match: 7. CDR1 and CDR2 from the germline V gene are SEHNR and FQNEAQ (reference sequence). This CDR3 is 14 amino acids long. In DNA, the CDR3 is TGTGCCAACCCGGGACTAGCTCCCACCGGGGAGCTGTTTTTT. Encoded protein: CANPGLAPTGELFF.

J is TRBJ2-7 and V is TRBV6-5; the D gene is possibly TRBD1 (5 bases). Germline V gene data show CDR1 as MNHEY and CDR2 as SVGAGI. V lost 5 bases, J lost 1 base, and 15 bases lay in between. This CDR3 has 15 amino acids. This CDR3 is CASSQTAGPSYEQYF. The CDR3 nucleotides are TGTGCCAGCAGTCAGACGGCAGGGCCATCCTACGAGCAGTACTTC.

This clone was counted only a few times. The chain uses TRBV19 and TRBJ1-5; TRBD1 matches at 12 bases. J was trimmed by 6 bases and V by 5 bases; bases with no gene match: 2. The CDR3 consists of 14 residues. Germline V gene lookup returns CDR1 LNHDA and CDR2 SQIVND (reference sequence). The CDR3 reads CASSGTGGLQPQHF. The CDR3 nucleotides read TGTGCCAGTAGTGGGACAGGGGGCCTTCAGCCCCAGCATTTT.

This chain links TRBV6-5 with TRBJ1-3, with D uncertain. Germline values: CDR1 MNHEY, CDR2 SVGAGI. V was shortened by 6 bases and J by 2 bases, with 5 bases between the two germline ends. This CDR3 spans 12 amino acids. Here the CDR3 DNA reads TGTGCCAGCAGGAGTACTGGAAACACCATATATTTT. Translated, it gives CASRSTGNTIYF.

The genes are TRBV6-5 and TRBJ2-2, with 9 positions matching TRBD1. There are 14 residues in the CDR3. Germline CDR1 reads MNHEY; CDR2 reads SVGAGI. V was pared by 9 bases and J by 0 bases, with 2 bases of the junction left unmatched. The CDR3 spells CASWTGANTGELFF. CDR3 coding DNA: TGTGCCAGTTGGACAGGGGCGAACACCGGGGAGCTGTTTTTT.

The chain links TRBV19 to TRBJ2-1; D possibly corresponds to TRBD1 (5 bases). V was cut by 1 base and J by 8 bases, with 9 bases left in between. This CDR3 contains 13 residues. The V gene's germline CDR1 is LNHDA and CDR2 SQIVND (reference sequence). As DNA, the CDR3 is TGTGCCAGTAGTATAGGAAGGGGTTATGAGCAGTTCTTC. It yields the protein CASSIGRGYEQFF.

This clone appeared a single time. V gene TRBV7-8 combines with J gene TRBJ2-1; 7 positions agree with TRBD2. Trimming cost V 2 bases and J 3 bases; bases outside gene matches: 4. The germline gives CDR1 SGHVS, CDR2 FQNEAQ. CDR3 size: 15 residues. The CDR3 coding sequence is TGTGCCAGCAGCTTATACGGGGGGTACTACAATGAGCAGTTCTTC. Protein product: CASSLYGGYYNEQFF.

The gene calls are TRBV10-3 and TRBJ2-7, with no clear D. Trimming took 3 bases from V and 1 from J, leaving 13 bases between them. In germline, CDR1 is ENHRY, CDR2 SYGVKD. This CDR3 region has 15 residues. Written as DNA, the CDR3 is TGTGCCATCAGTGATTCCGGTATTATTTCCTACGAGCAGTACTTC. This sequence encodes CAISDSGIISYEQYF.

The genes are TRBV5-6 and TRBJ2-5, with 8 bases matching TRBD1. Germline assignment: CDR1 SGHDT and CDR2 YYEEEE. The CDR3 extends over 12 amino acids. Losses at the gene ends were 8 bases for V and 3 bases for J; bases not matched to a gene: 3. The CDR3 sequence is CASPDREETQYF. The CDR3, as DNA: TGTGCCAGTCCGGACAGGGAAGAGACCCAGTACTTC.

This clone has only a few counts. This chain links TRBV6-5 with TRBJ2-7, with 12 bases lining up with TRBD2. The CDR3 is made up of 15 amino acids. V lost 6 bases and J lost 4; bases outside the gene matches: 7. The germline V gene has CDR1 MNHEY and CDR2 SVGAGI. The CDR3 DNA is TGTGCCAGCAGCACGCTAGCGGGGGGGCCGTACGAGCAGTACTTC. Protein: CASSTLAGGPYEQYF.

This sequence joins TRBV29-1 and TRBJ1-1, with TRBD1 identical over 9 bases. CDR3 length: 14 residues. V lost 5 bases and J lost 5; bases outside the gene matches: 9. Germline V gene lookup returns CDR1 SQVTM and CDR2 ANQGSEA. CDR3 nucleotide sequence: TGCAGCGTTTTCCTCCGGGACAGGGAGACTGAAGCTTTCTTT. Protein product: CSVFLRDRETEAFF.

A few counts support this clone. This sequence joins TRBV6-1 and TRBJ2-5; 9 bases are a match to TRBD2. The J call may be in error: the DNA end matches TRBJ2-7 better. From germline, CDR1 is MNHNS and CDR2 SASEGT. The CDR3 is 15 amino acids. CDR3 residues: CASSEGIAGVHEQYF. The CDR3 coding sequence is TGTGCCAGCAGTGAGGGAATAGCGGGGGTCCACGAGCAGTACTTC.

This clone was seen only once. The chain joins TRBV5-1 to TRBJ1-4; a weak D match, TRBD1 (5 bases). The V end lost 0 bases, the J end lost 8 bases, and 23 bases lay between the germline ends. The CDR3 covers 18 residues. CDR1 and CDR2 (germline): SGHRS, YFSETQ. The CDR3 region is CASSLVRGRAGSAEKLFF. CDR3 nucleotide sequence: TGCGCCAGCAGCTTGGTTAGGGGCAGGGCGGGATCGGCAGAAAAACTGTTTTTT. The variable domain in full, with the rest retrieved from reference TRBV5-1 and TRBJ1-4, is KAGVTQTPRYLIKTRGQQVTLSCSPISGHRSVSWYQQTPGQGLQFLFEYFSETQRNKGNFPGRFSGRQFSNSRSEMNVSTLELGDSALYLCASSLVRGRAGSAEKLFFGSGTQLSVL.

Only a few counts were recorded for this clone. The CDR3 loop reads CSVGIGGADTQYF. The CDR3 DNA follows: TGCAGCGTTGGTATTGGGGGCGCTGACACGCAGTATTTT. This chain connects TRBV29-1 to TRBJ2-3, with a possible D match to TRBD1 (6 bases). Germline CDR1 is SQVTM and CDR2 is ANQGSEA. Trimming cost V 4 bases and J 9 bases, with 17 bases left between them. The CDR3 consists of 13 residues.

This sequence joins TRBV18 and TRBJ2-7; 11 bases map to TRBD1. The CDR3 loop spans 16 amino acids. Germline values: CDR1 KGHSH, CDR2 LQKENI. V lost 3 bases, J lost 5 bases, and 9 bases stayed unmatched. CDR3 sequence: CASSPSPGQGVNEQYF. The CDR3 nucleotides read TGTGCCAGCTCACCTTCGCCGGGACAGGGGGTGAACGAGCAGTACTTC.

This clone was detected only a few times. The V call is TRBV4-1, the J call TRBJ1-2; D not certain. CDR3 size: 15 residues. From germline, CDR1 is MGHRA and CDR2 YSYEKL. Trimming took off 1 base at V and 2 bases at J, with 11 bases between the two ends. The CDR3 is CASSQGTVMNYGYTF. As DNA, the CDR3 is TGCGCCAGCAGCCAAGGAACAGTCATGAACTATGGCTACACCTTC.

This chain links TRBV7-9 with TRBJ1-1, with D hard to call. Germline CDR1 is SEHNR and CDR2 is FQNEAQ (reference sequence). Trimming cost V 5 bases and J 0 bases, with 10 bases left between them. The CDR3 spans 14 residues. The CDR3 DNA reads TGTGCCAGCAGCCCAGGAAACCTGAACACTGAAGCTTTCTTT. Amino acid sequence: CASSPGNLNTEAFF. Drawing the rest from reference TRBV7-9 and TRBJ1-1, the complete variable domain is DTGVSQNPRHKITKRGQNVTFRCDPISEHNRLYWYRQTLGQGPEFLTYFQNEAQLEKSRLLSDRFSAERPKGSFSTLEIQRTEQGDSAMYLCASSPGNLNTEAFFGQGTRLTVV.

This clone is categorized as medium-sized. The chain has TRBV25-1 and TRBJ1-1, with D possibly being TRBD1 (6 bases). CDR3 size: 14 residues. The V gene lost 6 bases and the J gene lost 2 bases, with 13 bases spanning the gap. CDR1 and CDR2 from the germline V gene are MGHDK and SYGVNS. The CDR3 reads CASSPEQGNTEAFF. The CDR3 DNA sequence: TGTGCCAGCAGCCCGGAACAGGGAAACACTGAAGCTTTCTTT. Together with reference TRBV25-1 and TRBJ1-1, the CDR3 gives the full variable domain: EADIYQTPRYLVIGTGKKITLECSQTMGHDKMYWYQQDPGMELHLIHYSYGVNSTEKGDLSSESTVSRIRTEHFPLTLESARPSHTSQYLCASSPEQGNTEAFFGQGTRLTVV.

The J gene is TRBJ2-5, the V gene TRBV27; D is unresolved. The closer fit of TRBJ2-7 to the DNA end suggests the J call may be wrong. The CDR3 covers 15 residues. Germline V gene sequence: CDR1 MNHEY, CDR2 SMNVEV (reference sequence). The CDR3: CASSFNLWRSYEQYF. DNA of the CDR3: TGTGCCAGCAGTTTTAACTTATGGCGGTCCTACGAGCAGTACTTC.

J is TRBJ2-5 and V is TRBV5-6; 10 nucleotides align to TRBD1. The J segment lost 5 bases and the V segment lost 4 bases, leaving 8 bases of the junction unmatched. The CDR3 totals 15 residues. Germline V gene sequence: CDR1 SGHDT, CDR2 YYEEEE. CDR3 amino acids: CASSAGTGARETQYF. DNA of the CDR3: TGTGCCAGCAGCGCGGGGACAGGGGCCAGGGAGACCCAGTACTTC.

This clone appeared a few times. The chain uses TRBV27 and TRBJ2-7; D remains ambiguous. Looked up from germline, CDR1 is MNHEY and CDR2 is SMNVEV (reference sequence). The V and J ends lost 6 bases and 2 bases respectively, with 23 bases between them. The CDR3 covers 17 residues. The CDR3 bases are TGTGCCAGCAGCTCTCCCTCGGTTGCAGGCCTCACCTACGAGCAGTACTTC. Translating gives CASSSPSVAGLTYEQYF.

This clone turned up a few times. The CDR3 reads CASSDGATNEKLFF. The CDR3 DNA reads as TGTGCCAGCAGCGACGGAGCAACTAATGAAAAACTGTTTTTT. The chain carries TRBV6-5 and TRBJ1-4, with D unresolved. The CDR3 contains 14 residues. The germline gives CDR1 MNHEY, CDR2 SVGAGI. Trimming removed 6 bases at V and 0 bases at J, with 8 bases between.

This rearrangement joins TRBV2 to TRBJ1-3; 9 positions match TRBD1. V dropped 8 bases and J dropped 3; count of bases not matched to a gene: 8. This CDR3 has 15 residues. Germline loops: CDR1 SNHLY, CDR2 FYNNEI. The CDR3 nucleotides read TGTGCCAGCGATCAACAGGGGGCCTTTGGAAACACCATATATTTT. It encodes CASDQQGAFGNTIYF.

The genes are TRBV28 and TRBJ1-2; D is uncertain. The CDR3 covers 14 residues. The ends were cut back, 2 bases at V and 2 bases at J, with 9 bases in the middle. The V gene's germline CDR1 is MDHEN and CDR2 SYDVKM. The CDR3 DNA follows: TGTGCCAGCAGTTTAGGCGGCAGCAACTATGGCTACACCTTC. Translated, it gives CASSLGGSNYGYTF.

The count of this clone is one. The V gene is TRBV7-9, the J gene TRBJ2-5; TRBD1 might be the D (6 bases). CDR1 SEHNR and CDR2 FQNEAQ come from the germline V gene (reference sequence). Trimming stripped 0 bases from V and 2 bases from J, with 13 bases between. The CDR3 runs to 16 residues. This CDR3 is CASSLAGRGRQETQYF. Here the CDR3 DNA reads TGTGCCAGCAGCTTAGCTGGCAGGGGTAGACAAGAGACCCAGTACTTC.

The chain joins TRBV30 to TRBJ1-2, with D possibly TRBD1 on 6 matching bases. CDR1 is GTSNPN and CDR2 is SVGIG in the germline V gene (reference sequence). The CDR3 is 15 amino acids. The V end was cut by 0 bases, the J end by 7 bases, with 18 bases between. CDR3 nucleotides: TGTGCCTGGAGTGTTCAGGGGCCCGTAATTTGTGGCTACACCTTC. It yields the protein CAWSVQGPVICGYTF.